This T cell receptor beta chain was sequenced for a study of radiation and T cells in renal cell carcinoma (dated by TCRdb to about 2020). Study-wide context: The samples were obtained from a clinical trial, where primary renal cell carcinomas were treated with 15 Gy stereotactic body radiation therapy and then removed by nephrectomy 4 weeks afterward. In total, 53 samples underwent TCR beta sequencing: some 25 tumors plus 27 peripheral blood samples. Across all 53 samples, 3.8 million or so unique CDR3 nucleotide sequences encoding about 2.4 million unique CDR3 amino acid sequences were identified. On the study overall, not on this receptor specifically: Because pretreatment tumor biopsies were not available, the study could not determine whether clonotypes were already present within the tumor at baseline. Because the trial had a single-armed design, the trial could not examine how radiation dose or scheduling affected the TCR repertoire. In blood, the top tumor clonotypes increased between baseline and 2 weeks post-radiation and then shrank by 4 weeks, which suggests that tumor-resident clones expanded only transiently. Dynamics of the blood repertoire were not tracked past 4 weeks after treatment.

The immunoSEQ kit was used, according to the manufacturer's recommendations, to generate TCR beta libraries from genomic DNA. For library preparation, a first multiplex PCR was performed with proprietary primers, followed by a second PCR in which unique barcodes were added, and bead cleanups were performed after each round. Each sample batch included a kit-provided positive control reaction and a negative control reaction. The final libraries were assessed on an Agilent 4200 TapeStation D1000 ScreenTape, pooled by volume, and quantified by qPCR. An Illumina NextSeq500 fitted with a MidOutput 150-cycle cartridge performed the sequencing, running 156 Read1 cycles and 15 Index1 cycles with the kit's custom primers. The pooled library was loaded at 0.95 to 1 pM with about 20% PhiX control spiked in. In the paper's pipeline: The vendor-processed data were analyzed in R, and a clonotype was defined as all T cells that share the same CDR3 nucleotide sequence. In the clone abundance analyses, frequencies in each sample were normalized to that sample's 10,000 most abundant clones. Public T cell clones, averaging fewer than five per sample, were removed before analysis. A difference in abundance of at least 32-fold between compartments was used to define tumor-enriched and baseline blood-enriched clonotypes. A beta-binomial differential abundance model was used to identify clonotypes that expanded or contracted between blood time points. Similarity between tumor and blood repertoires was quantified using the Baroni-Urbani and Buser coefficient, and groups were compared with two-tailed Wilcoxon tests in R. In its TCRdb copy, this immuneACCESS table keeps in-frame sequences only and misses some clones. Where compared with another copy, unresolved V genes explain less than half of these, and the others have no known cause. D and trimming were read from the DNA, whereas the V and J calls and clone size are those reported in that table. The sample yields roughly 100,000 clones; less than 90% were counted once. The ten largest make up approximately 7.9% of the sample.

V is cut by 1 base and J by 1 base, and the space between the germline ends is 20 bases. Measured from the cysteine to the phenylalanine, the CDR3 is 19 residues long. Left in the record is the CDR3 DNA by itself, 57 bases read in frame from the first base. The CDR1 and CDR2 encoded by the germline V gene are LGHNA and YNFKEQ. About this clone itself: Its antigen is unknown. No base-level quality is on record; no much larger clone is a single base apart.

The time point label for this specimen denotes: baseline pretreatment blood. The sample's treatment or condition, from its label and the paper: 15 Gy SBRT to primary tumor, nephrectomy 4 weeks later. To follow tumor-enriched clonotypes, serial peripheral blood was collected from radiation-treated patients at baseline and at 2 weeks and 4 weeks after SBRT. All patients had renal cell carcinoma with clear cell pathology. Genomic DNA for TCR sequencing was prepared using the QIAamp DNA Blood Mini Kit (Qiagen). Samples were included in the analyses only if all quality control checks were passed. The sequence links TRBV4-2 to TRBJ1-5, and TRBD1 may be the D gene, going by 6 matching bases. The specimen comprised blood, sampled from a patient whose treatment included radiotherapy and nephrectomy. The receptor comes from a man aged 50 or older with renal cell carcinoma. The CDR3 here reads CASSQVYGGGDGSNQPQHF. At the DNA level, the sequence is TGTGCCAGCAGCCAAGTCTACGGAGGGGGTGATGGGAGCAATCAGCCCCAGCATTTT.